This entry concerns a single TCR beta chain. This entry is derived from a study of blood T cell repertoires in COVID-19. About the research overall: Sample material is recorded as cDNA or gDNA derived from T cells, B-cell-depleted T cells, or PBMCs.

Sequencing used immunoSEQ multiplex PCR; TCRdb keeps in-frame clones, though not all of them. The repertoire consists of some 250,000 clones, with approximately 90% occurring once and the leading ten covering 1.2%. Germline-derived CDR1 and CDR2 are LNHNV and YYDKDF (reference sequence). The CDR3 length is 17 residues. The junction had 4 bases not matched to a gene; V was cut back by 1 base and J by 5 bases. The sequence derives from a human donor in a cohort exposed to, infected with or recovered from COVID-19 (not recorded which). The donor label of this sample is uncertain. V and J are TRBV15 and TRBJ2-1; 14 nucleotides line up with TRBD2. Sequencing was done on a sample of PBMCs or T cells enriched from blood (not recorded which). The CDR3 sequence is CATSRGKTSGGDNEQFF. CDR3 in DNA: TGTGCCACCAGCAGAGGAAAGACTAGCGGGGGGGACAATGAGCAGTTCTTC. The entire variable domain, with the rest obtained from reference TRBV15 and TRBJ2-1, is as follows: DAMVIQNPRYQVTQFGKPVTLSCSQTLNHNVMYWYQQKSSQAPKLLFHYYDKDFNNEADTPDNFQSRRPNTSFCFLDIRSPGLGDTAMYLCATSRGKTSGGDNEQFFGPGTRLTVL.